This T cell receptor beta chain was sequenced for a study of blood T cell repertoires in COVID-19. Under the authors' procedure: Researchers report that nucleated cell counts were estimated from reference gene primer amplification. The method was immunoSEQ multiplex PCR; TCRdb's version includes in-frame clones alone and lacks a portion of them. The V and J calls and clone size come from that table; D and trimming were worked out from the DNA. The table lists about 440,000 clones, around 91% of them singletons. Everyone who took part was roughly 18 to 89 years old, and they came from 24 US areas. Self-reported history from a screening survey and questionnaire set each donor's cohort. Two negative PCRs, clearance, or symptom resolution were required of recovered Cohort 3 donors. CDR3 length: 15 residues. Per the germline V gene, CDR1 is LNHDA and CDR2 is SQIVND (reference sequence). The V end was cut by 7 bases, the J end by 0 bases, with 15 bases between.

The chain links TRBV19 to TRBJ1-1, with D perhaps matching TRBD1 (6 bases). The receptor comes from a man aged 18-30 years who had recovered from COVID-19. The specimen was PBMCs or T cells enriched from blood (not recorded which). The CDR3 region is CASTEGGNLNTEAFF. CDR3 bases: TGTGCCAGTACCGAAGGGGGAAATTTGAACACTGAAGCTTTCTTT.